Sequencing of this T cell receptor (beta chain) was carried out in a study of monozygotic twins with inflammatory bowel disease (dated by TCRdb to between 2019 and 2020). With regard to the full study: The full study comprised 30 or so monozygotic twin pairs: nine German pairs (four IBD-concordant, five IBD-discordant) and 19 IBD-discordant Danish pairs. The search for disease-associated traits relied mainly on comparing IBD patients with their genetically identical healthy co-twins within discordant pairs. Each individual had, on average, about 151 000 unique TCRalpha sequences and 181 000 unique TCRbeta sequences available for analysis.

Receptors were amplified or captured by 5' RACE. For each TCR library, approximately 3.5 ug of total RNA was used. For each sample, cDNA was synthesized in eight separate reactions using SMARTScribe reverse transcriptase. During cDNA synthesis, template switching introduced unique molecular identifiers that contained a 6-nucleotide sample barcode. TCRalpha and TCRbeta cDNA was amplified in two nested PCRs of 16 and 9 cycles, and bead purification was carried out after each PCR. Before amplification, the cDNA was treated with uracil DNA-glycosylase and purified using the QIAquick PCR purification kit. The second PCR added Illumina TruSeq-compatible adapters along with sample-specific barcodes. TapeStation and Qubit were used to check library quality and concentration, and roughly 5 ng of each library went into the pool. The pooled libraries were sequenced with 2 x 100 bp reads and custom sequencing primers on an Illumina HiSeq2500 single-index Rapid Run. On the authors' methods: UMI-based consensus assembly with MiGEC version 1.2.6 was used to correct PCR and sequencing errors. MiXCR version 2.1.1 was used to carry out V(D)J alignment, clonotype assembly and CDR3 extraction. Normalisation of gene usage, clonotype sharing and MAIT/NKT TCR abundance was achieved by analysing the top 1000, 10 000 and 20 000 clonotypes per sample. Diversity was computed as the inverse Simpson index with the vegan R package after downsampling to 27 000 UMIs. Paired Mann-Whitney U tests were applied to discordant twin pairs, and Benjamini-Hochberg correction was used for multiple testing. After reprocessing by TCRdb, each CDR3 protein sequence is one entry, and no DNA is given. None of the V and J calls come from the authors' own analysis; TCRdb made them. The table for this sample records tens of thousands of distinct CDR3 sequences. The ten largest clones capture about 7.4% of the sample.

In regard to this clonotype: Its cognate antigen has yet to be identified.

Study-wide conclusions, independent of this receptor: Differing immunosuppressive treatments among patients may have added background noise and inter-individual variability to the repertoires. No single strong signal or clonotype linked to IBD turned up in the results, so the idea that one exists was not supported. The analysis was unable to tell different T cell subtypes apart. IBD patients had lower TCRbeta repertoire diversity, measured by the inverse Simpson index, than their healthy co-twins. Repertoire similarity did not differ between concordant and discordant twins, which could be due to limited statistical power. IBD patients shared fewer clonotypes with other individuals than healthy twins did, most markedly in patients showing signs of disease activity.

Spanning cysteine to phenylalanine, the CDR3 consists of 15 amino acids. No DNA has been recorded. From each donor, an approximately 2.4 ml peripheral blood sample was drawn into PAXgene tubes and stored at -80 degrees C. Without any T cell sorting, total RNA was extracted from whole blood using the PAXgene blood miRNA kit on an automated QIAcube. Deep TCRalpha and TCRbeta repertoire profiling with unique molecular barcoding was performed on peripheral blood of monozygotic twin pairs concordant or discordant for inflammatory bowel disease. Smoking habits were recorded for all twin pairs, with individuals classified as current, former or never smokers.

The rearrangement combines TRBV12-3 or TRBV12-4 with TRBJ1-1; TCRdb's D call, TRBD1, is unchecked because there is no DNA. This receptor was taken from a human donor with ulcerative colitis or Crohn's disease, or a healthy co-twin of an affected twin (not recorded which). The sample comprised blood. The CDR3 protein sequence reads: CASSLAAGRGTEAFF.